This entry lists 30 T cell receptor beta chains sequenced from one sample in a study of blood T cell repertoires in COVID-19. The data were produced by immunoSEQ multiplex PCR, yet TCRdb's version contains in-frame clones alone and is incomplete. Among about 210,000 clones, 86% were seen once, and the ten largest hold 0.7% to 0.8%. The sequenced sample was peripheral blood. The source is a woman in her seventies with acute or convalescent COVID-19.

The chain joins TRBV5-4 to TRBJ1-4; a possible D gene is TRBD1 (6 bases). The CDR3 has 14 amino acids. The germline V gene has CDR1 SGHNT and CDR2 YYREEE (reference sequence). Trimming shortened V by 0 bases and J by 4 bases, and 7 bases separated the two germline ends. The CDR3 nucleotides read TGTGCCAGCAGCTTGGTAGGGGGTAATGAAAAACTGTTTTTT. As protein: CASSLVGGNEKLFF.

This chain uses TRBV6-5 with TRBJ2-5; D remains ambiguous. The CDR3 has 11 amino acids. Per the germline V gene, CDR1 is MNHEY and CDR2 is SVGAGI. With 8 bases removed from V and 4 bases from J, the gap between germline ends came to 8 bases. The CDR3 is CASRGPETQYF. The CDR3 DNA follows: TGTGCCAGCCGCGGCCCAGAGACCCAGTACTTC.

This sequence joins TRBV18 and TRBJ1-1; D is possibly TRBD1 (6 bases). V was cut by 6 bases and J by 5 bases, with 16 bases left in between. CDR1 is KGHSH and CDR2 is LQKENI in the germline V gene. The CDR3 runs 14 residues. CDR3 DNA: TGTGCCAGCTCTCGGGGGGGGCAGGGGACTGAAGCTTTCTTT. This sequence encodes CASSRGGQGTEAFF.

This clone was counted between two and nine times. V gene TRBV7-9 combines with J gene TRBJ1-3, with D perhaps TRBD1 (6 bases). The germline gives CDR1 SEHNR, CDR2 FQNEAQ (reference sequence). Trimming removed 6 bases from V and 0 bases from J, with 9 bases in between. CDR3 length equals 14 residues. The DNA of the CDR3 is TGTGCCAGCAGTTCGGACAGCTCTGGAAACACCATATATTTT. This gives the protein CASSSDSSGNTIYF.

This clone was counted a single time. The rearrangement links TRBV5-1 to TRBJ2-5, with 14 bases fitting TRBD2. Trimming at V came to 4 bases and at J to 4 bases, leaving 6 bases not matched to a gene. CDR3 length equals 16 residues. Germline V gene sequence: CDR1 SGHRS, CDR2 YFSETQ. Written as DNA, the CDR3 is TGCGCCAGCAGCGACGGGACTAGCGGGAGACGAGAGACCCAGTACTTC. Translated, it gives CASSDGTSGRRETQYF.

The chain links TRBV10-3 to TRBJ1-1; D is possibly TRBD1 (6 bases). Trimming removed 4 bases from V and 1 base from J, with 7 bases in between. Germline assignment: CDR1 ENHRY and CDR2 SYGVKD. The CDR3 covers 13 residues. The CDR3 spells CAISVQGNTEAFF. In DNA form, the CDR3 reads TGTGCCATCAGTGTACAGGGGAACACTGAAGCTTTCTTT.

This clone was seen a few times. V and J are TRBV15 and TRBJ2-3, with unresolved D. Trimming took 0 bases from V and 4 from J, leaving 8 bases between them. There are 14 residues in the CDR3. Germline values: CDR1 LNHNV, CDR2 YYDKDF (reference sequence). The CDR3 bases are TGTGCCACCAGCAGAGAAGGAAGCGCAGATACGCAGTATTTT. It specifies CATSREGSADTQYF.

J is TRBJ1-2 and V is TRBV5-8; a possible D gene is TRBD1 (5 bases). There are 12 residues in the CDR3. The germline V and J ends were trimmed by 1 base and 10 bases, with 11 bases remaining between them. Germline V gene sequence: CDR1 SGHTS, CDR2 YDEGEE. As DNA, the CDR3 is TGTGCCAGCAGCTTGAGGGGTACAGTCTACACCTTC. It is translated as CASSLRGTVYTF.

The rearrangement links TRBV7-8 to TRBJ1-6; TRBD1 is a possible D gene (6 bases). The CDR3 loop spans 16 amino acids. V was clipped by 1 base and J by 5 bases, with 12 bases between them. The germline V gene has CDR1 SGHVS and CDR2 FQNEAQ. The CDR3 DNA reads TGTGCCAGCAGCTTAGTTCCCACAGGGAATAATTCACCCCTCCACTTT. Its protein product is CASSLVPTGNNSPLHF.

CDR3 nucleotides: TGTGCCACCAGCACCTTGGGACTAGCGGGCGGGGAGCTGTTTTTT. This encodes CATSTLGLAGGELFF. This chain connects TRBV15 to TRBJ2-2; 12 bases agree with TRBD2. This CDR3 has 15 residues. CDR1 is LNHNV and CDR2 is YYDKDF in the germline V gene (reference sequence). J was trimmed by 7 bases and V by 4 bases; bases with no gene match: 4.

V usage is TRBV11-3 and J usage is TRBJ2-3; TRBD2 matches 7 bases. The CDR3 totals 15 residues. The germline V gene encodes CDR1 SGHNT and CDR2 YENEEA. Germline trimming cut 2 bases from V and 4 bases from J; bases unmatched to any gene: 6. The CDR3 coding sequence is TGTGCCAGCAGCTTAAGGGAGGGCGGCGCAGATACGCAGTATTTT. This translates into CASSLREGGADTQYF.

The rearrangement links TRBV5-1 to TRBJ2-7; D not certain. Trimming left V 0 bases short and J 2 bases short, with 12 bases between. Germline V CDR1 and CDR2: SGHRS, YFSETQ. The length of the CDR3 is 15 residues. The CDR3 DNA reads TGCGCCAGCAGCTTGGGTCAGGTATTTCCCTACGAGCAGTACTTC. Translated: CASSLGQVFPYEQYF. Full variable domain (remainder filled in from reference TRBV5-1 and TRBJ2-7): KAGVTQTPRYLIKTRGQQVTLSCSPISGHRSVSWYQQTPGQGLQFLFEYFSETQRNKGNFPGRFSGRQFSNSRSEMNVSTLELGDSALYLCASSLGQVFPYEQYFGPGTRLTVT.

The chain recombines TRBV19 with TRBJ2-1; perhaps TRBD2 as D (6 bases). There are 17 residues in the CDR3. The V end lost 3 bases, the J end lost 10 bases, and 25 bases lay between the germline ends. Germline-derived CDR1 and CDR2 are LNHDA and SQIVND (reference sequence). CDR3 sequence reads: CASSILTGGINLGEQFF. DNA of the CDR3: TGTGCCAGTAGTATCCTAACCGGGGGTATTAATCTCGGAGAGCAGTTCTTC.

CDR3 DNA: TGTGCCAGCAGTTTACTCCCTACAGGGGGCGCATCACCCCTCCACTTT. It is translated as CASSLLPTGGASPLHF. The rearrangement links TRBV28 to TRBJ1-6; TRBD1 matches at 9 bases. The CDR3 sequence is 16 residues long. Trimming took 2 bases from V and 10 from J; bases not matched to a gene: 9. Germline CDR1 and CDR2: MDHEN and SYDVKM. Complete variable domain (other parts from reference TRBV28 and TRBJ1-6): DVKVTQSSRYLVKRTGEKVFLECVQDMDHENMFWYRQDPGLGLRLIYFSYDVKMKEKGDIPEGYSVSREKKERFSLILESASTNQTSMYLCASSLLPTGGASPLHFGNGTRLTVT.

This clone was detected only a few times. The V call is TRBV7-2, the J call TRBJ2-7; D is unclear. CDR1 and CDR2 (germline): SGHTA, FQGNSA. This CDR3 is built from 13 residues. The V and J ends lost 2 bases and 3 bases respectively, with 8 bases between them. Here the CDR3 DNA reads TGTGCCAGCAGCTTAACACACAACTACGAGCAGTACTTC. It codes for CASSLTHNYEQYF.

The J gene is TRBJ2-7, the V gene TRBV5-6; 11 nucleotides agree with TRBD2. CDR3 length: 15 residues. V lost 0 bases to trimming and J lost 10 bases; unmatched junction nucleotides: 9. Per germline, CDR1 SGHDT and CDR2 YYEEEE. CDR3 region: CASSLGLAGNWGQYF. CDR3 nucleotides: TGTGCCAGCAGCTTGGGACTAGCGGGAAATTGGGGACAGTACTTC. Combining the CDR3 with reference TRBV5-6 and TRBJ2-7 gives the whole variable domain DAGVTQSPTHLIKTRGQQVTLRCSPKSGHDTVSWYQQALGQGPQFIFQYYEEEERQRGNFPDRFSGHQFPNYSSELNVNALLLGDSALYLCASSLGLAGNWGQYFGPGTRLTVT.

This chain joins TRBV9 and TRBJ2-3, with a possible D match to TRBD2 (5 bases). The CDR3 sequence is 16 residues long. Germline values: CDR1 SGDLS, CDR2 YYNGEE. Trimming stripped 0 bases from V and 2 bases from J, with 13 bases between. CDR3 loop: CASSVEGGYPTDTQYF. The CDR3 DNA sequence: TGTGCCAGCAGCGTAGAAGGAGGTTACCCCACAGATACGCAGTATTTT.

The CDR3 sequence is CASSQVRTGIADTQYF. The CDR3 region has the DNA TGCGCCAGCAGCCAAGTGCGGACAGGGATCGCAGATACGCAGTATTTT. The rearrangement joins TRBV4-1 to TRBJ2-3; 8 bases agree with TRBD1. CDR3 length: 16 amino acids. After removal of 1 base from V and 4 bases from J, the junction contained 7 bases not matched to a gene. Germline CDR1 reads MGHRA; CDR2 reads YSYEKL.

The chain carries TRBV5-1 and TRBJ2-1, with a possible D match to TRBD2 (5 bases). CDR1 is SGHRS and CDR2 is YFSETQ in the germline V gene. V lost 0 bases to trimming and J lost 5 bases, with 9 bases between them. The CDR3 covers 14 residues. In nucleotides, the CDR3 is TGCGCCAGCAGCTTGGGAGGAGGACACAATGAGCAGTTCTTC. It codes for CASSLGGGHNEQFF.

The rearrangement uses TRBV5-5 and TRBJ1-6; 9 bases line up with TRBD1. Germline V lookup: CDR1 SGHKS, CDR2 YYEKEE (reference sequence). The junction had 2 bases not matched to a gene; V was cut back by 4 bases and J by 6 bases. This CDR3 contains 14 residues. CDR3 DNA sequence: TGTGCCAGCAGCCGGACAGGGGTTAATTCACCCCTCCACTTT. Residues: CASSRTGVNSPLHF.

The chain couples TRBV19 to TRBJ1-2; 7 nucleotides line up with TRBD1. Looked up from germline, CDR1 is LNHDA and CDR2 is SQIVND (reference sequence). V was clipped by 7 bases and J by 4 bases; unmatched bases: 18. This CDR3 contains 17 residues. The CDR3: CASNSAGQPAGGYGYTF. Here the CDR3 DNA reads TGTGCCAGTAATTCGGCGGGACAGCCCGCGGGCGGCTATGGCTACACCTTC. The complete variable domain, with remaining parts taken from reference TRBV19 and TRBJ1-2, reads DGGITQSPKYLFRKEGQNVTLSCEQNLNHDAMYWYRQDPGQGLRLIYYSQIVNDFQKGDIAEGYSVSREKKESFPLTVTSAQKNPTAFYLCASNSAGQPAGGYGYTFGSGTRLTVV.

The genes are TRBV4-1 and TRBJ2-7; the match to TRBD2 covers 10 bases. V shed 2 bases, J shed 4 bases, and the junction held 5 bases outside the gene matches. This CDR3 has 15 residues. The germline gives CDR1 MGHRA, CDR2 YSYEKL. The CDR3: CASSQLGLAVYEQYF. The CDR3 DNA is TGCGCCAGCAGCCAACTTGGACTAGCGGTTTACGAGCAGTACTTC.

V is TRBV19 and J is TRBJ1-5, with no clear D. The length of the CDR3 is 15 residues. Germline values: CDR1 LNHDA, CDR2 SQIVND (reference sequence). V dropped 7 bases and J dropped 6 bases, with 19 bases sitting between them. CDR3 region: CASTAVLGAAQPQHF. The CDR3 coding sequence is TGTGCCAGTACCGCCGTTCTGGGAGCAGCTCAGCCCCAGCATTTT.

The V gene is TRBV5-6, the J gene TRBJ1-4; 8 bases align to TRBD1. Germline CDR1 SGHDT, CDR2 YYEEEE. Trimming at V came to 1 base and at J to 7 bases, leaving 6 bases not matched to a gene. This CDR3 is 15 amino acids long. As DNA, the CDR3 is TGTGCCAGCAGCTTGTATCAGGGGGCCGGTGAAAAACTGTTTTTT. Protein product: CASSLYQGAGEKLFF. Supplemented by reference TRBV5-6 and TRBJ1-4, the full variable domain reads DAGVTQSPTHLIKTRGQQVTLRCSPKSGHDTVSWYQQALGQGPQFIFQYYEEEERQRGNFPDRFSGHQFPNYSSELNVNALLLGDSALYLCASSLYQGAGEKLFFGSGTQLSVL.

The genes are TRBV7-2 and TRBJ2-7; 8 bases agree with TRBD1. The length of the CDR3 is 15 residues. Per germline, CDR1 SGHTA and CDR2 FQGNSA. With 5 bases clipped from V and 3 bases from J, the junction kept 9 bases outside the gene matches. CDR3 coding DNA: TGTGCCAGCAGCCCACAGGGGGAGGTTATCTACGAGCAGTACTTC. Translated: CASSPQGEVIYEQYF.

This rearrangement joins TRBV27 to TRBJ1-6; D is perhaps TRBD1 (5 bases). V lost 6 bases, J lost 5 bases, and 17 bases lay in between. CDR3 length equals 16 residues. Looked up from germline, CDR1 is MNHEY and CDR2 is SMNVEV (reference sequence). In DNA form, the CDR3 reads TGTGCCAGCAGCCCCTGGCAGGGAAGTAATAATTCACCCCTCCACTTT. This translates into CASSPWQGSNNSPLHF.

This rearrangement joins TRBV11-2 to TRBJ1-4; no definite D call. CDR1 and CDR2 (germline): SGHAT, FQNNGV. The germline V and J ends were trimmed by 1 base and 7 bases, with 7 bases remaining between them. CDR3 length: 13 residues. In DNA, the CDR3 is TGTGCCAGCAGCTTAGCTGGGCGTGAAAAACTGTTTTTT. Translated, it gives CASSLAGREKLFF.

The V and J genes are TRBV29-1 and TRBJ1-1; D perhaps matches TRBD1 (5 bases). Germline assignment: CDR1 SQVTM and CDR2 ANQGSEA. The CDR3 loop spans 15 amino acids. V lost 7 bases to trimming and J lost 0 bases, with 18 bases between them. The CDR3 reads CSAPPSGGMNTEAFF. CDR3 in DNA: TGCAGCGCGCCGCCCAGCGGGGGGATGAACACTGAAGCTTTCTTT.

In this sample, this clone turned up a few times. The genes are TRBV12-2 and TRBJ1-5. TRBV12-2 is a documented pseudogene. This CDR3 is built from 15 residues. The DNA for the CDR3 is TGTGCAAGTCGCTCCCGCGGCGAGGGTCACCAGCCCCAGCATTTT. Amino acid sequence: CASRSRGEGHQPQHF.

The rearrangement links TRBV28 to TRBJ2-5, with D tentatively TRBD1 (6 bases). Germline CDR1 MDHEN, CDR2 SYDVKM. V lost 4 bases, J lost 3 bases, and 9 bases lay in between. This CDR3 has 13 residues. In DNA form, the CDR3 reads TGTGCCAGCAGTTCCGGGACAAAAGAGACCCAGTACTTC. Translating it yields CASSSGTKETQYF.